This TCR beta chain comes out of a study of shared clonotypes between healthy human individuals (dated by TCRdb to between 2020 and 2021). Describing the broader study: The cohort comprised two women and a few men aged 18 to 49 years. The study deeply sequenced blood TCR repertoires of five healthy adults to estimate repertoire size and the extent of clonotype sharing between individuals. To increase sequencing depth and limit assay-specific biases, different laboratories used diverse techniques to prepare libraries and sequence TCR repertoires. Between about 0.85 and 9.5 billion PBMCs per donor were obtained by leukapheresis. Points the paper makes about the study in general: Pairwise subsampling led to the expectation that sequencing depth would affect the degree of clonotype sharing among donors. Because the study included a small number of donors, the genetic and exposure-history diversity represented was limited. Sampling was restricted to blood, and TCR repertoires in tissues likely differ from the TCR repertoires found in blood.

TCR CDR3 regions were amplified from genomic DNA by multiplex PCR using the deep immunoSEQ assay. Extracted genomic DNA from each cell subset was spread evenly across all wells of several immunoSEQ 96-well plates, with each plate serving as a replicate. Each replicate PCR for unsorted PBMC received roughly 300 ng genomic DNA, equal to about 30,000 T cell genomes. Unsorted PBMC genomic DNA was sequenced across ten immunoSEQ deep assay plates. Purified libraries were measured with a Qubit 3.0 fluorometer, size-checked on a Bioanalyzer 2100, and measured again with the KAPA Library Quantification kit. A separate single-read 150-cycle Illumina NextSeq 550 flow cell was used to sequence each immunoSEQ 96-well plate. Under the source paper's analysis protocol: The immunoSEQ output contained only junctional sequences without quality scores, so filtering could not match that applied to full-length reads. To assign V/J genes and CDR3, sequences were annotated using PyIR, a Python wrapper for IgBLAST v1.9, with IMGT germline references. Reads with weak V/J assignments (E-value above 1e-6), missing CDR3, stop codons, out-of-frame junctions, or ambiguous translated residues were removed. V3J clonotypes were defined by identical inferred V gene, J gene, and CDR3 amino acid sequence. The percentage overlap between two repertoires was calculated by dividing the number of shared unique clonotypes by the size of the smaller repertoire. Repertoire richness was assessed with RTK rarefaction, the Chao1 estimator, and Recon v2.1 estimates of unobserved clonotypes. The clones in this table, taken by TCRdb from immuneACCESS, are in-frame only. Not every clone is retained; where verified, under half of the shortfall comes from an unresolved V gene, and the cause of the rest is unknown. V and J calls plus clone size are reproduced from that table; the DNA served to infer D and trimming. For this sample there are over 400,000 clones; 81% appear just once. Of the sample, about an eighth falls within the top ten clones.

The donors were healthy, HIV-negative adults who had no recently reported acute infections or vaccinations. Only Caucasian adults living in Nashville, Tennessee, USA were represented among the donors. In the unsorted samples, some 100 million PBMCs were counted, and genomic DNA was extracted using the QIAamp DNA Blood Mini kit. Blood was collected by leukapheresis, and PBMCs were isolated by Ficoll-Histopaque density gradient centrifugation and then cryopreserved in liquid nitrogen vapor phase. Only one count was recorded for this clone. Its antigen target is currently unknown. Nothing much larger sits one base from this clone, and base qualities are not available. Including the terminal cysteine and phenylalanine, the CDR3 comprises 15 residues. CDR3 DNA is the only sequence kept; it has 45 bases, read in frame from the first base. The germline V gene supplies CDR1 ENHRY and CDR2 SYGVKD. The V end loses 11 bases and the J end loses 2 bases, and a stretch of 18 bases separates them.

What was sequenced was PBMCs. The chain employs TRBV10-3 and TRBJ2-2; the D gene assignment is perhaps TRBD1 or TRBD2, with each matching 7 bases. This clonotype was obtained from a woman aged 40-49 years in good health. Some clones in this sample may be carry-over from other donors' samples. The base sequence is TGTGCCTCCAGCAGGGGGGGGTCTAACACCGGGGAGCTGTTTTTT. Translated, this is CASSRGGSNTGELFF.